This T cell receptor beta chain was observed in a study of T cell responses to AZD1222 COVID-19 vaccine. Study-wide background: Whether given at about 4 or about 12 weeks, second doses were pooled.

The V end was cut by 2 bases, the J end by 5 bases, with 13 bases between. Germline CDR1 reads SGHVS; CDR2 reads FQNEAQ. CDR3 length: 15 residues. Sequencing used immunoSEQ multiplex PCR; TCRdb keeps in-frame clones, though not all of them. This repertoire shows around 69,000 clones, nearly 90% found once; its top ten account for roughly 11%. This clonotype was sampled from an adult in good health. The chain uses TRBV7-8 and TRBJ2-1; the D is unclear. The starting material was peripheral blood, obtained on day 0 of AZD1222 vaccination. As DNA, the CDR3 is TGTGCCAGCAGCTTAAGTCTCCAGACCAACAATGAGCAGTTCTTC. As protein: CASSLSLQTNNEQFF. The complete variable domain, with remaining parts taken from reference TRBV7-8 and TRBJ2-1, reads GAGVSQSPRYKVAKRGQDVALRCDPISGHVSLFWYQQALGQGPEFLTYFQNEAQLDKSGLPSDRFFAERPEGSVSTLKIQRTQQEDSAVYLCASSLSLQTNNEQFFGPGTRLTVL.